The entry below gives a single T cell receptor (beta chain) sequence along with its context. This entry comes from a study of immune cell composition in non-small cell lung cancer. The CDR3 extends over 16 amino acids. CDR1 is SGHAT and CDR2 is FQNNGV in the germline V gene. The V gene lost 4 bases and the J gene lost 0 bases, with 12 bases spanning the gap. TCRdb's table, derived via immunoSEQ multiplex PCR, lists solely in-frame clones and lacks some. In the table there are about 1,500 clones, just under 80% of which are singletons. Material for sequencing was lung tumor tissue. The chain combines TRBV11-2 with TRBJ2-2; D possibly corresponds to TRBD1 (5 bases). This TCR came from a human donor with non-small cell lung cancer. This chain's CDR3 is CASSWLTVTNTGELFF. Written as DNA, the CDR3 is TGTGCCAGCAGCTGGCTGACAGTTACGAACACCGGGGAGCTGTTTTTT.